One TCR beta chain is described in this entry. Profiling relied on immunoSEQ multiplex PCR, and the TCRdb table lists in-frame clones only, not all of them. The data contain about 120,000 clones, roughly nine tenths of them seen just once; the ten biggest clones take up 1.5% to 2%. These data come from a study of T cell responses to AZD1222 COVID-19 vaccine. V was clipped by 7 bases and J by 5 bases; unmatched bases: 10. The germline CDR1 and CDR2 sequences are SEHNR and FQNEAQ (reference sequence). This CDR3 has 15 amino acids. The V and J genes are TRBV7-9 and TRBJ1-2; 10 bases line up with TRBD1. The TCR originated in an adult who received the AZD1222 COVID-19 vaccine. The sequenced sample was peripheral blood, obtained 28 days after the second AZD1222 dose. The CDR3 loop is CASTWDRGSVYGYTF. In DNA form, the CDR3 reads TGTGCCAGCACCTGGGACAGGGGTTCTGTTTATGGCTACACCTTC.